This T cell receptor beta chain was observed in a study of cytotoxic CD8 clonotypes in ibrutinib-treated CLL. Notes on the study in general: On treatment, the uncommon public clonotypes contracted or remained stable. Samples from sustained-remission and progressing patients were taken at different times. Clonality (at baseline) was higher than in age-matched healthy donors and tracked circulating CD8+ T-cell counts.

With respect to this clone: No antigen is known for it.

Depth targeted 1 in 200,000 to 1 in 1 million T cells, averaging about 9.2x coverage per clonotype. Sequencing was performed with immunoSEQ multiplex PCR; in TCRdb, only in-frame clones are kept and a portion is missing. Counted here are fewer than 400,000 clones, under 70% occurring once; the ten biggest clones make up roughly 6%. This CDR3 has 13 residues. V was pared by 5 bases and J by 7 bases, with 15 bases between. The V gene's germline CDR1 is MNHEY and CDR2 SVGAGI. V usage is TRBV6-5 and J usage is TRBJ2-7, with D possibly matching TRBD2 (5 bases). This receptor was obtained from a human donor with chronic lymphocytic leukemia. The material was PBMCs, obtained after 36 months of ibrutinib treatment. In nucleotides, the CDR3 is TGTGCCAGCAGTGGGCGAGGGCCGAAAGAGCAGTACTTC. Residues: CASSGRGPKEQYF.